Below, 16 T cell receptor beta chains from the same sample are listed, as sequenced in a study of shared clonotypes between healthy human individuals. Measured with immunoSEQ multiplex PCR; TCRdb has only the in-frame clones, and not every one. The table includes some 2 million clones, roughly 95% detected once. Naive CD8 cells lacked CD45RO, underwent positive selection for CCR7 and left out terminally differentiated effector memory CD45RA+ cells. What was sequenced was naive CD8+ T cells sorted from blood. These receptors were collected from a man between 18 and 35 years old in good health.

The V call is TRBV6-1, the J call TRBJ2-7; D not certain. V lost 6 bases and J lost 5, with 8 bases in between. The CDR3 is 11 amino acids. The germline CDR1 and CDR2 sequences are MNHNS and SASEGT. CDR3 amino acids: CASSASNEQYF. In nucleotides, the CDR3 is TGTGCCAGCAGCGCCTCAAACGAGCAGTACTTC.

The chain uses TRBV21-1 and TRBJ2-7; TRBD2 is taken as the D call from the table, unchecked against the DNA. TRBV21-1 is a pseudogene. The CDR3 sequence is 16 residues long. The CDR3 sequence: CASSKAPTSPSYEQYF. CDR3 sequence (DNA): TGTGCCAGCAGCAAAGCCCCGACTAGTCCCTCCTACGAGCAGTACTTC.

The chain employs TRBV4-1 and TRBJ2-5, with 9 nucleotides matching TRBD1. This CDR3 comprises 14 residues. Germline V gene lookup returns CDR1 MGHRA and CDR2 YSYEKL. With 2 bases clipped from V and 4 bases from J, the junction kept 2 bases outside the gene matches. CDR3 amino acids: CASSQRTGAETQYF. CDR3 bases: TGCGCCAGCAGCCAACGGACAGGGGCAGAGACCCAGTACTTC.

V and J are TRBV13 and TRBJ1-3; D gene uncertain. CDR3 length: 16 amino acids. V was clipped by 3 bases and J by 0 bases, with 12 bases between them. From germline, CDR1 is PRHDT and CDR2 FYEKMQ (reference sequence). CDR3 in amino acids: CASSFPTEASGNTIYF. The CDR3, as DNA: TGTGCCAGCAGCTTCCCCACCGAAGCCTCTGGAAACACCATATATTTT.

The rearrangement links TRBV6-1 to TRBJ1-6; TRBD1 is a possible D gene (5 bases). Trimming pared 2 bases from V and 7 bases from J, leaving 12 bases between. The CDR3 has 15 amino acids. Germline CDR1 reads MNHNS; CDR2 reads SASEGT. This CDR3 is CASSEWGGVNSPLHF. The CDR3 nucleotides read TGTGCCAGCAGTGAATGGGGGGGGGTGAATTCACCCCTCCACTTT.

The V gene is TRBV7-6, the J gene TRBJ1-4, with 8 bases aligning to TRBD1. CDR3 length: 13 residues. V shed 4 bases and J 8 bases; nucleotides not matched to a gene: 3. The germline gives CDR1 SGHVS, CDR2 FNYEAQ. The CDR3 DNA reads TGTGCCAGCAGCTCGGGACAGGAAGAAAAACTGTTTTTT. This encodes CASSSGQEEKLFF.

About this clone itself: This same CDR3 is encoded by further DNA sequences in the sample. V gene TRBV27 combines with J gene TRBJ2-7, with D perhaps matching TRBD2 (5 bases). V was shortened by 5 bases and J by 3 bases, with 11 bases between the two germline ends. CDR3 size: 13 residues. CDR1 and CDR2 (germline): MNHEY, SMNVEV (reference sequence). The CDR3 nucleotides are TGTGCCAGCAGTCCGGGGAAGGGCTACGAGCAGTACTTC. This gives the protein CASSPGKGYEQYF.

The chain links TRBV28 to TRBJ2-7; 7 bases are shared with TRBD1. CDR3 length: 14 residues. Trimming cost V 3 bases and J 2 bases; bases outside gene matches: 4. Germline values: CDR1 MDHEN, CDR2 SYDVKM. DNA of the CDR3: TGTGCCAGCAGTTTTCTACAGGGGCCCTACGAGCAGTACTTC. Its protein product is CASSFLQGPYEQYF.

V gene TRBV6-5 combines with J gene TRBJ2-5; tentative D call: TRBD2 (5 bases). Germline-derived CDR1 and CDR2 are MNHEY and SVGAGI. The CDR3 loop spans 14 amino acids. V shed 2 bases and J shed 4 bases, with 11 bases lying between them. CDR3 nucleotide sequence: TGTGCCAGCAGTTACCCGCCGGGGTCAGAGACCCAGTACTTC. It encodes CASSYPPGSETQYF.

V and J are TRBV7-9 and TRBJ2-7; 7 positions agree with TRBD2. The CDR3 sequence is 14 residues long. Losses at the gene ends were 1 base for V and 5 bases for J; bases not matched to a gene: 5. Germline loops: CDR1 SEHNR, CDR2 FQNEAQ (reference sequence). In DNA, the CDR3 is TGTGCCAGCAGCTTAGGAGGGAGGGCCCACGAGCAGTACTTC. It encodes CASSLGGRAHEQYF.

This chain links TRBV28 with TRBJ2-1; D not certain. The germline CDR1 and CDR2 sequences are MDHEN and SYDVKM. V shed 4 bases and J shed 12 bases, with 7 bases lying between them. The CDR3 extends over 10 amino acids. Here the CDR3 DNA reads TGTGCCAGCAGTTCTGCGATGCAGTTCTTC. Residues: CASSSAMQFF.

The chain employs TRBV6-5 and TRBJ1-5; perhaps TRBD1 as D (6 bases). Germline CDR1 is MNHEY and CDR2 is SVGAGI. With 5 bases removed from V and 6 bases from J, the gap between germline ends came to 14 bases. The CDR3 is 14 residues long. The CDR3 DNA reads TGTGCCAGCAGTCATTCGACAGGAGGTCAGCCCCAGCATTTT. It translates to CASSHSTGGQPQHF.

The chain is built from TRBV30 and TRBJ2-5; TRBD1 agrees at 8 bases. The germline CDR1 and CDR2 sequences are GTSNPN and SVGIG (reference sequence). V lost 4 bases, J lost 5 bases, and 6 bases stayed unmatched. This CDR3 region has 13 residues. CDR3 sequence: CAWTTGVTETQYF. CDR3 DNA sequence: TGTGCCTGGACGACAGGGGTTACGGAGACCCAGTACTTC.

V gene TRBV10-3 combines with J gene TRBJ1-1, with a possible D match to TRBD1 (5 bases). The germline gives CDR1 ENHRY, CDR2 SYGVKD. The ends were cut back, 8 bases at V and 8 bases at J, with 6 bases in the middle. The CDR3 totals 9 residues. The CDR3 DNA reads TGTGCCATCGGGGCCGAAGCTTTCTTT. Translated: CAIGAEAFF.

The J gene is TRBJ1-6, the V gene TRBV19; 8 bases match TRBD1. V was clipped by 6 bases and J by 6 bases; unmatched bases: 4. Germline CDR1 is LNHDA and CDR2 is SQIVND (reference sequence). The CDR3 runs to 14 residues. The DNA of the CDR3 is TGTGCCAGTAGCACCACAGGGGGTAATTCACCCCTCCACTTT. The encoded protein is CASSTTGGNSPLHF.

DNA of the CDR3: TGTGCCAGCAGCTTAGCTGCGACAGAGACCCAGTACTTC. It encodes CASSLAATETQYF. The J gene is TRBJ2-5, the V gene TRBV7-8; the D is unclear. The CDR3 has 13 amino acids. Germline assignment: CDR1 SGHVS and CDR2 FQNEAQ. With 0 bases removed from V and 4 bases from J, the gap between germline ends came to 6 bases.